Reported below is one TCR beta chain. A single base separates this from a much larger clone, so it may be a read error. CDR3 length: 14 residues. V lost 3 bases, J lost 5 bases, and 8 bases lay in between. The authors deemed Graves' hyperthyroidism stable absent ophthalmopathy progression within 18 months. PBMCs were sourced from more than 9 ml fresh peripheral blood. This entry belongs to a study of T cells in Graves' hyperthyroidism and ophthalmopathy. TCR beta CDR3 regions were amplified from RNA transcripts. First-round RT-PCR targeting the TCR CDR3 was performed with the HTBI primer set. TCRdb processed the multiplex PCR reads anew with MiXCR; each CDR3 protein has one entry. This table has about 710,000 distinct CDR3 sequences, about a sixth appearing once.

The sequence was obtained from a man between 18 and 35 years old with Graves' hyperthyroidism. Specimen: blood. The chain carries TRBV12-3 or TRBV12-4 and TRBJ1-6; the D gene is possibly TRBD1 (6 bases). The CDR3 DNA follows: TGTGCCAGCAGTTTGACAGGACATAATTCACCCCTCCACTTT. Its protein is CASSLTGHNSPLHF.